This T cell receptor (beta chain) is from a study of cytomegalovirus exposure and HLA in healthy donors. Points from the study as a whole: Highly shared variants forming one cluster were likely a sequencing artifact. The authors listed 150 to 200 TCR beta chains as cytomegalovirus-associated.

Vbeta (60) and Jbeta (13) primers were used in the PCR. Here immunoSEQ multiplex PCR was the method, and the copy in TCRdb shows in-frame clones only, minus some. In the table there are 310,000 or so clones, about 90% of which are singletons. About this clone itself: Antigen unknown.

Germline V lookup: CDR1 SNHLY, CDR2 FYNNEI. Trimming pared 2 bases from V and 0 bases from J, leaving 13 bases between. CDR3 length: 16 amino acids. The origin of this receptor is a woman between 18 and 29 years old in good health and CMV-seronegative. The V gene is TRBV2, the J gene TRBJ1-1, with D unresolved. The specimen sequenced was PBMCs. The CDR3, as DNA: TGTGCCAGCAGTGAACAGGCTTCTCAGTTGAACACTGAAGCTTTCTTT. Protein product: CASSEQASQLNTEAFF.